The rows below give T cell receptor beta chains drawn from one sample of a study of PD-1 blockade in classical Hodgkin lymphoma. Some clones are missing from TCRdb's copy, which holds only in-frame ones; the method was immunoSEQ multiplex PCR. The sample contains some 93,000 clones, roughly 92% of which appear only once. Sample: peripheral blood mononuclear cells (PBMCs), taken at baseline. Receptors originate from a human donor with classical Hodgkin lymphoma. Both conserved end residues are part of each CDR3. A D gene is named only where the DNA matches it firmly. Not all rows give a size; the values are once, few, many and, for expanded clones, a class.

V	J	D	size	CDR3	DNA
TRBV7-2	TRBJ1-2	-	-	CASSLKRLRPDGYTF	TGTGCCAGCAGCTTAAAACGCCTCCGACCGGATGGCTACACCTTC
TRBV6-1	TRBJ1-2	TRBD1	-	CASSKTGAEYGYTF	TGTGCCAGCAGTAAGACAGGGGCAGAATATGGCTACACCTTC
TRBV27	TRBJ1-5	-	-	CASSVSQGGISNQPQHF	TGTGCCAGCAGTGTATCACAGGGCGGGATTAGCAATCAGCCCCAGCATTTT
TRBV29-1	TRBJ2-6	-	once	CSVETGANVLTF	TGCAGCGTTGAAACGGGGGCCAACGTCCTGACTTTC
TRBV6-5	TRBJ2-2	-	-	CASSLSSVSELFF	TGTGCCAGCAGCTTAAGCAGTGTTTCGGAGCTGTTTTTT
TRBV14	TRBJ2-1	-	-	CASSQGNEQFF	TGTGCCAGCAGCCAAGGCAATGAGCAGTTCTTC
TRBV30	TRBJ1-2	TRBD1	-	CAWTGQGESVAF	TGTGCCTGGACTGGACAGGGGGAGAGTGTCGCCTTC
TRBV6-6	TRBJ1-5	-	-	CASSYAGAQPQHF	TGTGCCAGCAGTTATGCGGGGGCACAGCCCCAGCATTTT
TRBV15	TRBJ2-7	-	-	CATSRGEGAYEQYF	TGTGCCACCAGCAGAGGTGAGGGGGCCTACGAGCAGTACTTC
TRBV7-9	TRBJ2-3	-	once	CASSLGATDTQYF	TGTGCCAGTTCACTAGGGGCCACAGATACGCAGTATTTT
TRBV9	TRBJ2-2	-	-	CASSRAAGGTGELFF	TGTGCCAGCAGCCGAGCAGCTGGTGGCACCGGGGAGCTGTTTTTT
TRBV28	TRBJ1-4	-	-	CASSLTDGITTNEKLFF	TGTGCCAGCAGTTTAACTGATGGCATAACAACTAATGAAAAACTGTTTTTT
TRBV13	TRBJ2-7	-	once	CASSLAREVPYEQYF	TGTGCCAGCAGCTTAGCGCGGGAAGTTCCCTACGAGCAGTACTTC
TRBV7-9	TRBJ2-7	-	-	CASSLWGSDEQYF	TGTGCCAGCAGCTTGTGGGGGTCGGACGAGCAGTACTTC
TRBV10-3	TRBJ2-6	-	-	CAISEPGPLQFGANVLTF	TGTGCCATCAGTGAACCGGGACCACTCCAATTTGGGGCCAACGTCCTGACTTTC
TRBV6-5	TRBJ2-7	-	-	CASSYFGGSYEQYF	TGTGCCAGCAGTTACTTCGGGGGCTCCTACGAGCAGTACTTC
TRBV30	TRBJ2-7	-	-	CAWSVEPSAYEQYF	TGTGCCTGGAGTGTAGAACCATCGGCCTACGAGCAGTACTTC
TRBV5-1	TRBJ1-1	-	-	CASSFGQPTEAFF	TGCGCCAGCAGCTTCGGACAGCCCACTGAAGCTTTCTTT
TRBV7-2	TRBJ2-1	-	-	CASSSHGRGRVEQFF	TGTGCCAGCAGTAGCCACGGGAGAGGCCGGGTTGAGCAGTTCTTC
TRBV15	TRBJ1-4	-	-	CATSRRKYADHEKLFF	TGTGCCACCAGCAGACGGAAGTACGCCGACCATGAAAAACTGTTTTTT
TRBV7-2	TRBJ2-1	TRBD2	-	CASSLVASGVLGDEQFF	TGTGCCAGCAGCTTAGTCGCTAGCGGCGTCTTGGGTGATGAGCAGTTCTTC
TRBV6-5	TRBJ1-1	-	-	CASGRGDTEAFF	TGTGCCTCGGGGCGGGGGGACACTGAAGCTTTCTTT
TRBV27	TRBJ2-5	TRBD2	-	CASSLSRGLVMTQYF	TGTGCCAGCAGTTTATCGCGGGGACTAGTCATGACCCAGTACTTC
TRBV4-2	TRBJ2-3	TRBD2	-	CASSSRREGTDTQYF	TGTGCCAGCAGCTCGCGCCGGGAGGGCACAGATACGCAGTATTTT
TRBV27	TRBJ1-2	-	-	CASSFGINYGYTF	TGTGCCAGCAGTTTCGGGATTAACTATGGCTACACCTTC
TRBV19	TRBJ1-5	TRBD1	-	CASSIRMVLGTDSNQPQHF	TGTGCCAGTAGTATTCGCATGGTGCTAGGGACAGATAGCAATCAGCCCCAGCATTTT
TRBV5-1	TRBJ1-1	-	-	CASSWGGPNTEAFF	TGCGCCAGCAGCTGGGGGGGGCCGAACACTGAAGCTTTCTTT
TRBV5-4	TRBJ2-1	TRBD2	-	CASSLGDSGRGSYNEQFF	TGTGCCAGCAGCTTGGGTGATAGCGGGAGGGGCTCCTACAATGAGCAGTTCTTC
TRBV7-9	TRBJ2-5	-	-	CASSLIAGTETQYF	TGTGCCAGCAGCTTGATCGCAGGGACGGAGACCCAGTACTTC
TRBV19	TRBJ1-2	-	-	CASSIGDGEANYGYTF	TGTGCCAGTAGTATTGGGGACGGTGAAGCTAACTATGGCTACACCTTC
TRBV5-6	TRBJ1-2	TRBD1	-	CASSRGQGGNYGYTF	TGTGCCAGCAGCCGCGGACAGGGGGGGAACTATGGCTACACCTTC
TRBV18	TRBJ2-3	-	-	CASSPPQNTDTQYF	TGTGCCAGCTCACCACCACAGAACACAGATACGCAGTATTTT
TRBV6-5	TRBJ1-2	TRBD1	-	CASSGTGGDNYGYTF	TGTGCCAGCAGTGGCACAGGGGGTGATAACTATGGCTACACCTTC
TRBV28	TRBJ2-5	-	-	CASTRPGIEGTQYF	TGTGCCAGCACCCGTCCAGGGATTGAGGGGACCCAGTACTTC
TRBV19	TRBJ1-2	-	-	CASSIDRPRDGYTF	TGTGCCAGTAGTATAGACAGACCACGGGATGGCTACACCTTC
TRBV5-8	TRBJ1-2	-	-	CASSPRTRSRDGYTF	TGTGCCAGCAGCCCGCGGACAAGGTCTCGGGACGGCTACACCTTC
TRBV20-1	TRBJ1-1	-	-	CSAREAPAAFF	TGCAGTGCTAGAGAGGCTCCTGCTGCTTTCTTT
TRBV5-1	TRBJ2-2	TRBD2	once	CASRAESGRHETGRTGELFF	TGCGCCAGCAGGGCCGAGAGCGGGAGGCACGAAACGGGGCGAACCGGGGAGCTGTTTTTT
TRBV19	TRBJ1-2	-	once	CASSIQGNYGYTF	TGTGCCAGTAGTATACAGGGAAACTATGGCTACACCTTC
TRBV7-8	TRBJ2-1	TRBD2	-	CASSRGREGPNEQFF	TGTGCCAGCAGTAGAGGACGGGAGGGCCCCAATGAGCAGTTCTTC
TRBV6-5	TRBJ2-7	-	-	CASSYDSDGLYEQYF	TGTGCCAGCAGTTACGACTCGGACGGGCTCTACGAGCAGTACTTC
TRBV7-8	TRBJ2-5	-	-	CASSLAVGGDETQYF	TGTGCCAGCAGCTTAGCCGTGGGGGGCGACGAGACCCAGTACTTC